This T cell receptor (beta chain) was sequenced for a study of vaccination and CD4 T cells after COVID-19. Whole-study context: Cells received overlapping spike peptides from SARS-CoV-2, HCoV-NL63, HCoV-OC43 and HCoV-229E as stimulation.

Cultured CD4+ T-cell DNA underwent Oncomine TCR Beta short-read sequencing. After culture, CD4+ T cells served as the source for genomic DNA extraction. One entry per CDR3 protein results from TCRdb running MiXCR on the PCR reads. Here the sample spans fewer than 25,000 distinct CDR3 sequences, about two fifths being singletons. About this clonotype itself: What it recognizes is unknown.

General study points: Relatively few convalescent patients were studied, without early post-infection timepoints.

Treatment reported: 10-day PBMC culture with coronavirus spike peptide pools or control peptides (ViraFEST assay). Positive SARS-CoV-2 PCR tests in convalescent patients dated from March to December 2020, pre-Alpha, Beta and Delta. The V gene's germline CDR1 is DFQATT and CDR2 SNEGSKA (reference sequence). Trimming cost V 1 base and J 6 bases, with 15 bases left between them. This CDR3 contains 14 residues. The genes are TRBV20-1 and TRBJ1-2, with D unresolved. The material was CD4+ T cells from blood, cultured in vitro, obtained before SARS-CoV-2 vaccination. The receptor's source is a human donor who had recovered from COVID-19. CDR3 loop: CSARGLRIQNGYTF. The CDR3 nucleotides read TGCAGTGCTAGAGGACTGCGAATTCAGAATGGCTACACCTTC.